Listed here are 21 T cell receptor beta chains from one sample, sequenced in a study of cytomegalovirus exposure and HLA in healthy donors. PCR used 60 Vbeta primers and 13 Jbeta primers. Assay: immunoSEQ multiplex PCR; the TCRdb copy retains only in-frame clones and omits some. The sample lists roughly 250,000 clones; under 80% were seen once. The sample comprised PBMCs. Source of these receptors: a female donor in good health and CMV-seronegative.

The genes are TRBV5-4 and TRBJ2-1; 8 positions match TRBD2. The CDR3 totals 15 residues. Germline CDR1 SGHNT, CDR2 YYREEE (reference sequence). Trimming at V came to 2 bases and at J to 6 bases, leaving 7 bases not matched to a gene. The CDR3 DNA is TGTGCCAGCAGCTTCCAGCGGGAGAAAGGCAATGAGCAGTTCTTC. It encodes CASSFQREKGNEQFF.

The rearrangement links TRBV18 to TRBJ1-1, with 7 nucleotides matching TRBD1. The CDR3 covers 15 residues. In germline, CDR1 is KGHSH, CDR2 LQKENI. The trim removed 3 bases at V and 2 bases at J, leaving 6 bases unmatched. This CDR3 is CASSPRTGANTEAFF. Written as DNA, the CDR3 is TGTGCCAGCTCACCCCGTACAGGGGCAAACACTGAAGCTTTCTTT.

For this clone: The same CDR3 arises from other DNA sequences in this sample as well. This chain connects TRBV27 to TRBJ2-7, with TRBD2 matching over 7 bases. Germline V gene lookup returns CDR1 MNHEY and CDR2 SMNVEV (reference sequence). The ends lost 3 bases at V and 0 bases at J; junction bases unmatched: 2. The CDR3 is 14 amino acids. CDR3: CASSFGGSSYEQYF. The CDR3 region has the DNA TGTGCCAGCAGTTTCGGCGGGAGCTCCTACGAGCAGTACTTC.

The chain uses TRBV11-2 and TRBJ2-7, with a possible D match to TRBD1 (5 bases). There are 16 residues in the CDR3. The germline gives CDR1 SGHAT, CDR2 FQNNGV. V dropped 0 bases and J dropped 3 bases, with 15 bases sitting between them. The CDR3 reads CASSLDRPGKGYEQYF. The CDR3 DNA reads TGTGCCAGCAGCTTAGATAGACCAGGGAAAGGCTACGAGCAGTACTTC.

This clone was observed a few times. V gene TRBV4-1 combines with J gene TRBJ2-2, with 11 bases lining up with TRBD2. The germline gives CDR1 MGHRA, CDR2 YSYEKL. V shed 0 bases and J 1 base; nucleotides not matched to a gene: 10. The CDR3 loop spans 20 amino acids. CDR3 nucleotides: TGCGCCAGCAGCCAAGATCCCACCTCCGGGACTAGCGGGAACACCGGGGAGCTGTTTTTT. Protein: CASSQDPTSGTSGNTGELFF.

V gene TRBV5-6 combines with J gene TRBJ2-6; 9 bases agree with TRBD2. Germline V CDR1 and CDR2: SGHDT, YYEEEE. Trimming cost V 3 bases and J 3 bases; bases outside gene matches: 7. This CDR3 spans 17 amino acids. The CDR3 spells CASSYLAGALGANVLTF. The CDR3 DNA reads as TGTGCCAGCAGCTACTTAGCGGGAGCTCTTGGGGCCAACGTCCTGACTTTC.

The gene calls are TRBV29-1 and TRBJ1-4; D remains unclear. Trimming stripped 0 bases from V and 8 bases from J, with 13 bases between. Germline CDR1 is SQVTM and CDR2 is ANQGSEA. CDR3 size: 14 residues. The CDR3, as DNA: TGCAGCGTTGAAGATCGGCGTCACGGGGAAAAACTGTTTTTT. Protein product: CSVEDRRHGEKLFF.

The chain employs TRBV27 and TRBJ1-3, with 7 positions matching TRBD1. Per the germline V gene, CDR1 is MNHEY and CDR2 is SMNVEV (reference sequence). After removal of 3 bases from V and 0 bases from J, the junction contained 8 bases not matched to a gene. The CDR3 contains 17 residues. CDR3: CASSLTGTRASGNTIYF. CDR3 bases: TGTGCCAGCAGTTTGACAGGGACCCGAGCCTCTGGAAACACCATATATTTT.

The rearrangement uses TRBV9 and TRBJ2-4; D remains unclear. There are 15 residues in the CDR3. The V gene lost 4 bases and the J gene lost 3 bases, with 14 bases spanning the gap. Germline V gene data show CDR1 as SGDLS and CDR2 as YYNGEE. CDR3 sequence: CASSQSAKNKNIQYF. Here the CDR3 DNA reads TGTGCCAGCAGCCAAAGCGCTAAGAACAAAAACATTCAGTACTTC.

The chain carries TRBV5-4 and TRBJ2-7; 8 bases agree with TRBD1. Germline V gene lookup returns CDR1 SGHNT and CDR2 YYREEE (reference sequence). J lost 6 bases, V lost 4 bases, and 12 bases had no gene match. The CDR3 has 15 residues. CDR3 DNA: TGTGCCAGCAGCAGAACCGGGACAGGAGAAATCGAGCAGTACTTC. Amino acids: CASSRTGTGEIEQYF.

The V and J genes are TRBV11-2 and TRBJ2-1, with a tentative D call TRBD1 (5 bases). Germline V lookup: CDR1 SGHAT, CDR2 FQNNGV. V gave up 0 bases and J gave up 4 bases, with 10 bases separating them. The CDR3 has 15 residues. The CDR3 is CASSLDKGDYNEQFF. The DNA of the CDR3 is TGTGCCAGCAGCTTAGATAAAGGGGATTACAATGAGCAGTTCTTC. The variable domain in full, completed from reference TRBV11-2 and TRBJ2-1, reads EAGVAQSPRYKIIEKRQSVAFWCNPISGHATLYWYQQILGQGPKLLIQFQNNGVVDDSQLPKDRFSAERLKGVDSTLKIQPAKLEDSAVYLCASSLDKGDYNEQFFGPGTRLTVL.

This sequence joins TRBV6-5 and TRBJ2-5; tentatively, D is TRBD2 (6 bases). The end of the DNA fits TRBJ2-7 better, so the J call may be wrong. The CDR3 is made up of 12 amino acids. Germline V gives CDR1 MNHEY, CDR2 SVGAGI. CDR3 region: CASSYRGGEQYF. CDR3 coding DNA: TGTGCCAGCAGTTACAGGGGAGGCGAGCAGTACTTC.

The chain recombines TRBV30 with TRBJ1-4, with D perhaps matching TRBD1 (5 bases). CDR1 and CDR2 from the germline V gene are GTSNPN and SVGIG (reference sequence). This CDR3 spans 14 amino acids. Trimming stripped 0 bases from V and 7 bases from J, with 12 bases between. CDR3 loop: CAWSVTTGGEKLFF. As DNA, the CDR3 is TGTGCCTGGAGTGTAACTACGGGGGGTGAAAAACTGTTTTTT.

J is TRBJ2-7 and V is TRBV11-1; the match to TRBD1 covers 9 bases. Germline CDR1 reads SGHAT; CDR2 reads FQDESV (reference sequence). Trimming at V came to 1 base and at J to 8 bases, leaving 6 bases not matched to a gene. The CDR3 consists of 14 residues. This CDR3 reads CASSLGTGAVQQYF. The CDR3, as DNA: TGTGCCAGCAGCTTAGGGACAGGGGCTGTGCAGCAGTACTTC.

The V and J genes are TRBV2 and TRBJ2-1; TRBD1 might be the D (6 bases). The germline gives CDR1 SNHLY, CDR2 FYNNEI. The CDR3 length is 16 residues. V lost 3 bases and J 8 bases, leaving 20 bases between the germline ends. DNA for the CDR3: TGTGCCAGCAGTGAGGGGGCAGGGAATATAGTCGATGAGCAGTTCTTC. Translated: CASSEGAGNIVDEQFF.

V and J are TRBV30 and TRBJ2-5; TRBD1 matches 7 bases. This CDR3 region has 14 residues. The V segment lost 2 bases and the J segment 2 bases; nucleotides outside the gene matches: 5. The germline V gene has CDR1 GTSNPN and CDR2 SVGIG (reference sequence). Written as DNA, the CDR3 is TGTGCCTGGAGTCCCCCAGGGGGACAAGAGACCCAGTACTTC. It encodes CAWSPPGGQETQYF.

The rearrangement links TRBV7-6 to TRBJ1-1, with D hard to call. The CDR3 extends over 13 amino acids. Germline V gene lookup returns CDR1 SGHVS and CDR2 FNYEAQ. The V end was cut by 0 bases, the J end by 4 bases, with 6 bases between. This chain's CDR3 is CASSLAPITEAFF. The CDR3 coding sequence is TGTGCCAGCAGCTTAGCCCCTATCACTGAAGCTTTCTTT.

The chain links TRBV6-1 to TRBJ1-1; D is possibly TRBD1 (5 bases). Germline CDR1 MNHNS, CDR2 SASEGT. Trimming took off 5 bases at V and 1 base at J, with 11 bases between the two ends. This CDR3 region has 14 residues. The CDR3 bases are TGTGCCAGCAGTTCGGGGGGTTCGAACACTGAAGCTTTCTTT. Residues: CASSSGGSNTEAFF.

This clone has more than one count but fewer than ten. V usage is TRBV30 and J usage is TRBJ2-3, with D perhaps TRBD2 (5 bases). The CDR3 is made up of 15 amino acids. Trimming shortened V by 3 bases and J by 3 bases, and 16 bases separated the two germline ends. Germline V lookup: CDR1 GTSNPN, CDR2 SVGIG (reference sequence). In DNA, the CDR3 is TGTGCCTGGAGGGGCTTAGCGAGTGGGACAGATACGCAGTATTTT. Translating it yields CAWRGLASGTDTQYF.

The chain combines TRBV18 with TRBJ1-2, with TRBD1 as a possible D gene (6 bases). Per the germline V gene, CDR1 is KGHSH and CDR2 is LQKENI. CDR3 length: 14 residues. V lost 4 bases and J 4 bases, leaving 13 bases between the germline ends. Here the CDR3 DNA reads TGTGCCAGCTCACTTACGGTGGACAGCTATGGCTACACCTTC. Protein product: CASSLTVDSYGYTF.

The rearrangement uses TRBV5-1 and TRBJ1-2; 7 bases are a match to TRBD1. Unmatched junction bases numbered 9, after V lost 3 bases and J lost 4 bases. CDR3 length: 15 residues. Germline lookup yields CDR1 SGHRS and CDR2 YFSETQ. The CDR3 reads CASSYTTGVPYGYTF. The CDR3 bases are TGCGCCAGCAGCTACACTACAGGGGTTCCCTATGGCTACACCTTC.